These T cell receptor beta chains were read from a single sample in a study of blood T cells in healthy people across ages. TCRdb used MiXCR to reprocess the 5' RACE reads, holding one entry per CDR3 protein. The repertoire holds over a million distinct CDR3 sequences, roughly 60% seen once, with approximately 7% in the top ten. The sequencing input was blood. The receptors stem from a man aged 18 to 30 in good health. Each CDR3 is given with its conserved first and last residue. A D gene is named only where the DNA matches it firmly. Expanded clones get a size class; other rows say once, few or many, or leave the size out.

clone size,J gene,D gene,V gene,CDR3 protein,CDR3 DNA
-,TRBJ2-1,TRBD2,TRBV6-5,CASSRTSGGAVRQFF,TGTGCCAGCAGTCGGACTAGCGGGGGGGCGGTCCGGCAGTTCTTC
-,TRBJ1-5,TRBD1,TRBV20-1,CSASGGQGIDQPQHF,TGCAGTGCTAGTGGGGGACAGGGGATAGATCAGCCCCAGCATTTT
-,TRBJ2-1,-,TRBV10-2,CASSLSRVEFRYNEQFF,TGCGCCAGCAGTCTCTCCAGGGTGGAATTTAGGTACAATGAGCAGTTCTTC
-,TRBJ2-1,TRBD2,TRBV3-1,CASSRPAGVSLDEQFF,TGTGCCAGCAGCCGGCCAGCGGGAGTTTCTTTAGATGAGCAGTTCTTC
-,TRBJ2-3,-,TRBV29-1,CSVEGLAESLNTQYF,TGCAGCGTTGAGGGTCTAGCTGAAAGTCTTAATACGCAGTATTTT
-,TRBJ1-2,-,TRBV10-3,CAISDGGAHGYTF,TGTGCCATCAGTGACGGGGGGGCCCATGGCTACACCTTC
-,TRBJ2-1,TRBD2,TRBV6-6,CASSRRGGRDNEQFF,TGTGCCAGCAGCCGCCGGGGCGGGAGGGATAATGAGCAGTTCTTC
-,TRBJ2-2,-,TRBV7-9,CASSLKGNLNTGELFF,TGTGCCAGCAGCTTAAAAGGAAACCTGAACACCGGGGAGCTGTTTTTT
few,TRBJ2-1,TRBD2,TRBV11-2,CASSPKARVAGDTYNEQFF,TGTGCCAGCAGCCCTAAGGCGAGGGTAGCGGGAGACACCTACAATGAGCAGTTCTTC
once,TRBJ2-7,TRBD1,TRBV5-6,CASSREQGYEQYF,TGTGCCAGCAGCAGAGAACAGGGGTACGAGCAGTACTTC
-,TRBJ2-1,-,TRBV24-1,CATSDLGRRRHNEQFF,TGTGCCACCAGTGATTTAGGTCGCCGCCGGCACAATGAGCAGTTCTTC
-,TRBJ2-3,TRBD1,TRBV27,CASSWLEGAPPTQYF,TGTGCCAGCAGTTGGTTAGAGGGGGCTCCCCCTACGCAGTATTTT
-,TRBJ2-7,-,TRBV6-1,CANSESQSYEQYF,TGTGCCAACAGTGAAAGCCAGTCCTACGAGCAGTACTTC
-,TRBJ2-7,-,TRBV19,CASSIDGGYEQYF,TGTGCCAGTAGTATAGATGGCGGCTACGAGCAGTACTTC
few,TRBJ2-5,-,TRBV12-5,CASGLSGFETQYF,TGTGCTAGTGGTTTGTCGGGGTTTGAGACCCAGTACTTC
-,TRBJ2-7,-,TRBV20-1,CSVIQTYEQYF,TGCAGTGTGATCCAGACCTACGAGCAGTACTTC
-,TRBJ2-5,-,TRBV29-1,CSVGPLKESRQETQYF,TGCAGCGTTGGGCCCCTTAAGGAGTCTCGGCAAGAGACCCAGTACTTC
-,TRBJ2-1,-,TRBV12-3/TRBV12-4,CASSSGRGRNNEQFF,TGTGCCAGCAGCTCGGGACGGGGGCGAAACAATGAGCAGTTCTTC
-,TRBJ2-5,-,TRBV2,CASGSDETQYF,TGTGCCAGCGGATCGGATGAGACCCAGTACTTC
-,TRBJ2-5,-,TRBV24-1,CATSDFRRGRQETQYF,TGTGCCACCAGTGATTTTAGGAGGGGACGGCAAGAGACCCAGTACTTC
-,TRBJ2-5,-,TRBV6-2/TRBV6-3,CASSGTTIETQYF,TGTGCCAGCTCCGGGACAACGATCGAGACCCAGTACTTC
-,TRBJ2-5,-,TRBV29-1,CSVPMAAGETQYF,TGCAGCGTTCCAATGGCAGCCGGAGAGACCCAGTACTTC
-,TRBJ1-1,-,TRBV7-2,CASSDPPRREAFF,TGTGCCAGCAGTGACCCACCCAGGCGGGAAGCTTTCTTT
-,TRBJ1-1,-,TRBV7-2,CASSLVQINTEAFF,TGTGCCAGCAGCTTAGTCCAAATAAACACTGAAGCTTTCTTT